Sequencing of this T cell receptor (beta chain) was carried out in a study of blood T cells in healthy people across ages. Points on this clonotype: The antigen remains undetermined.

Individuals who donated were healthy Caucasians from Russia aged roughly 6 to 90. A sample-barcoded 5' primer and a J-beta primer mix were used in a second PCR of roughly 7 to 12 cycles. Each cDNA molecule carried a tag from a template-switch adaptor that contained 12 random nucleotides. One entry per CDR3 protein results from TCRdb running MiXCR on the 5' RACE reads. The table includes 1.8 million or so distinct CDR3 sequences, about two fifths detected once. General study points: It was found that TCR beta diversity correlated strongly with the percentage of naive T cells.

V lost 3 bases, J lost 2 bases, and 18 bases stayed unmatched. Germline-derived CDR1 and CDR2 are MDHEN and SYDVKM. This CDR3 is built from 19 residues. Sequences were obtained from blood. The origin of this receptor is a human donor in good health. The V and J genes are TRBV28 and TRBJ1-1; 7 bases line up with TRBD1. CDR3 region: CASSFVTDLEGTENTEAFF. CDR3 DNA: TGTGCCAGCAGTTTTGTAACCGACTTGGAGGGGACAGAAAACACTGAAGCTTTCTTT.